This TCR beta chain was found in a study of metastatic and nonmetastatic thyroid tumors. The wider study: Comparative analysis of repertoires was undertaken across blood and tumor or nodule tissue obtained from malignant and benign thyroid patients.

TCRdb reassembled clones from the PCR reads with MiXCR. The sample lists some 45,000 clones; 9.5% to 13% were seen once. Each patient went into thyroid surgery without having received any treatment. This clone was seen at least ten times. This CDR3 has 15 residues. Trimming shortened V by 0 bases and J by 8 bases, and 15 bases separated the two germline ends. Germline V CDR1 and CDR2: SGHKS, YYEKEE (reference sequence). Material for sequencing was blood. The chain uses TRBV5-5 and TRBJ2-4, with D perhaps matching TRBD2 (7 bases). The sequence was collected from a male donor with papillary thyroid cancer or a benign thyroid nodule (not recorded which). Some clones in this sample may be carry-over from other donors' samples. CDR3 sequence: CASSLDGLGGDIQYF. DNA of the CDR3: TGTGCCAGCAGCTTGGATGGACTAGGGGGGGACATTCAGTACTTC. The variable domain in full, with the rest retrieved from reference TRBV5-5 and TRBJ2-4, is DAGVTQSPTHLIKTRGQQVTLRCSPISGHKSVSWYQQVLGQGPQFIFQYYEKEERGRGNFPDRFSARQFPNYSSELNVNALLLGDSALYLCASSLDGLGGDIQYFGAGTRLSVL.